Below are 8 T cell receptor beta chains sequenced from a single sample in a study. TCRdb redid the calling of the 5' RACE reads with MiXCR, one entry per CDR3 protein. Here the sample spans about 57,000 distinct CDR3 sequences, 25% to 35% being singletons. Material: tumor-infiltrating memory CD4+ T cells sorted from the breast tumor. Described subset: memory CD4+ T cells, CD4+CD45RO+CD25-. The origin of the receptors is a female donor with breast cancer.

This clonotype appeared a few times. Here the CDR3 reads CASSLARTLAVRIFF. The CDR3 coding sequence is TGTGCCAGCAGTTTGGCCCGGACACTGGCGGTGAGAATTTTCTTT. This chain connects TRBV12-3 or TRBV12-4 to TRBJ1-1; D possibly corresponds to TRBD1 (5 bases). This CDR3 region has 15 residues. V was pared by 3 bases and J by 13 bases, with 24 bases between.

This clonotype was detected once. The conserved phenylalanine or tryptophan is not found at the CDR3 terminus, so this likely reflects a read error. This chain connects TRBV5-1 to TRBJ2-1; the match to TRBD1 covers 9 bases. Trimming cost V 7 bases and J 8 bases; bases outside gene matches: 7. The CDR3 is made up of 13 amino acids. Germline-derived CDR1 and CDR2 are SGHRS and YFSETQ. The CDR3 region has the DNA TGCGCCAGCTACAGGGACAGGGTCTATGAGCAGTTCTCC. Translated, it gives CASYRDRVYEQFS.

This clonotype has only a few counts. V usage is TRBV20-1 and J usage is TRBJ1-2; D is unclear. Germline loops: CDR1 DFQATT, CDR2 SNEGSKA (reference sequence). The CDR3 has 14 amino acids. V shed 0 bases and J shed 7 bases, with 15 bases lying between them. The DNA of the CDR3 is TGCAGTGCTAGAGAACCCATAGCGGGCTCTGGCTACACCTTC. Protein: CSAREPIAGSGYTF.

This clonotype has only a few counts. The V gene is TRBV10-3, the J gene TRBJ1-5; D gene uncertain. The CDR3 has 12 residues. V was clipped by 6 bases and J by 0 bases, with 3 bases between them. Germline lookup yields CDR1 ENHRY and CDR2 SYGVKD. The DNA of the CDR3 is TGTGCCATCAGCGATAGCAATCAGCCCCAGCATTTT. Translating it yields CAISDSNQPQHF.

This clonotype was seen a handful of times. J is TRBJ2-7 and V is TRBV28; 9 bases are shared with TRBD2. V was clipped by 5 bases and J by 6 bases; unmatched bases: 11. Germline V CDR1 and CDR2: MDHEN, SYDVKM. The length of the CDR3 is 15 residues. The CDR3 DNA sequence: TGTGCCAGCAGTCCTCAGGGACTAGCACGGTCCGAGCAGTACTTC. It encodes CASSPQGLARSEQYF.

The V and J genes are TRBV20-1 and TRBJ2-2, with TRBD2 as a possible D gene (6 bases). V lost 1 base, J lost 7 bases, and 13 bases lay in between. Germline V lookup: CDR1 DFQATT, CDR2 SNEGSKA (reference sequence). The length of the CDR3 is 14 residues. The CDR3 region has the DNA TGCAGTGCTAGAGGGACGGGGAGGATCGGGGAGCTGTTTTTT. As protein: CSARGTGRIGELFF.

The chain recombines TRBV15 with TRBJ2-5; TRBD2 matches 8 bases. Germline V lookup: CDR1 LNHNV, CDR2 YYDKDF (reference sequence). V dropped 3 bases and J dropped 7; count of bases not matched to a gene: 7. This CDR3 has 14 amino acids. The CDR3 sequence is CATSSSRGLATQYF. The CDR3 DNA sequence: TGTGCCACCAGCAGCTCCAGAGGACTAGCGACCCAGTACTTC.

CDR3: CASRREDSPLHF. In DNA, the CDR3 is TGTGCCAGCCGGCGGGAAGATTCACCCCTCCACTTT. This chain connects TRBV7-9 to TRBJ1-6; D is uncertain. V lost 8 bases and J 8 bases, leaving 10 bases between the germline ends. Germline CDR1 is SEHNR and CDR2 is FQNEAQ (reference sequence). CDR3 length equals 12 residues. The variable domain in full, completed from reference TRBV7-9 and TRBJ1-6, reads DTGVSQNPRHKITKRGQNVTFRCDPISEHNRLYWYRQTLGQGPEFLTYFQNEAQLEKSRLLSDRFSAERPKGSFSTLEIQRTEQGDSAMYLCASRREDSPLHFGNGTRLTVT.